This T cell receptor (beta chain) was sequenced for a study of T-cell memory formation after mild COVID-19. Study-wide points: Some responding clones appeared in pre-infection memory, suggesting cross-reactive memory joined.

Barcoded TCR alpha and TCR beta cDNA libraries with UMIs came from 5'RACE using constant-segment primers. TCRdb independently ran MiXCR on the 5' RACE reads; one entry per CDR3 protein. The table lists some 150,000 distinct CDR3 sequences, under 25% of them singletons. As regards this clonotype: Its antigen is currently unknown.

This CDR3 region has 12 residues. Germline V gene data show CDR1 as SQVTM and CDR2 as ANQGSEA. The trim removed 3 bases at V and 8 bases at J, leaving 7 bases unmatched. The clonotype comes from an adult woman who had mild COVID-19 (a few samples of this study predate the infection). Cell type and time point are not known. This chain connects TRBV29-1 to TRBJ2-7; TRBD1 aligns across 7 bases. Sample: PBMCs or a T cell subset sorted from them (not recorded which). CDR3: CSVDLWDSKQYF. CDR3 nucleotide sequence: TGCAGCGTTGATTTATGGGACAGCAAGCAGTACTTC.